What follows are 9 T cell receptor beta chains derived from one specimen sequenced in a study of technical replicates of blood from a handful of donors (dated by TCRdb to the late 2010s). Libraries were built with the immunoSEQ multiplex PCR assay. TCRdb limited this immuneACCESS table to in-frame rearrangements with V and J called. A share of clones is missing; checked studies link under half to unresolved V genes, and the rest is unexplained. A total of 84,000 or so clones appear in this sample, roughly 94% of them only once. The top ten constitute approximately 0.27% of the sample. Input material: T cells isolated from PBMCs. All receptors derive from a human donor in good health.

CDR3 protein: CASGWSGNQPQHF. CDR3 nucleotide sequence: TGCGCCAGCGGGTGGAGTGGCAATCAGCCCCAGCATTTT. The chain links TRBV10-2 to TRBJ1-5; no clear D gene. Trimming took 8 bases from V and 2 from J, leaving 10 bases between them. The CDR3 runs 13 residues. Germline loops: CDR1 WSHSY, CDR2 SAAADI.

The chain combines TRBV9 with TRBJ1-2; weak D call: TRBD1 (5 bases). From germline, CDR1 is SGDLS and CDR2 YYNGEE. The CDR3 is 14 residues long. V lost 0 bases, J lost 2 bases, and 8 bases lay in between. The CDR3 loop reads CASSVDQGNYGYTF. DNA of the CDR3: TGTGCCAGCAGCGTAGACCAGGGCAACTATGGCTACACCTTC.

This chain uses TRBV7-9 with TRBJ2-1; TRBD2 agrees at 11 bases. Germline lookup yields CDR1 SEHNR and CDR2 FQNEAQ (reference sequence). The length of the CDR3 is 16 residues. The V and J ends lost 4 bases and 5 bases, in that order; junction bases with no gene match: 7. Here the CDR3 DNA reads TGTGCCAGCAGCTCCAAACTAGCGGGAGTAAACAATGAGCAGTTCTTC. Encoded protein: CASSSKLAGVNNEQFF. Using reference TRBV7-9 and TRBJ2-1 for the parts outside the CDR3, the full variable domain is DTGVSQNPRHKITKRGQNVTFRCDPISEHNRLYWYRQTLGQGPEFLTYFQNEAQLEKSRLLSDRFSAERPKGSFSTLEIQRTEQGDSAMYLCASSSKLAGVNNEQFFGPGTRLTVL.

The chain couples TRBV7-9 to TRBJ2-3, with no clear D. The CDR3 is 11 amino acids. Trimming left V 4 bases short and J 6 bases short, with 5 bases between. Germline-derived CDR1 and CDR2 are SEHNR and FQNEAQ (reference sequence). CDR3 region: CASSSPDTQYF. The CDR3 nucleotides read TGTGCCAGCAGCTCTCCCGATACGCAGTATTTT.

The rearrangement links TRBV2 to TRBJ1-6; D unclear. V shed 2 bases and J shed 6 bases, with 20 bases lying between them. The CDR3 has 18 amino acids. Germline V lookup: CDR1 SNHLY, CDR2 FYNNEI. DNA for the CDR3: TGTGCCAGCAGTGAATTTAGGAGGCCTACCTCCCTTAATTCACCCCTCCACTTT. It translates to CASSEFRRPTSLNSPLHF.

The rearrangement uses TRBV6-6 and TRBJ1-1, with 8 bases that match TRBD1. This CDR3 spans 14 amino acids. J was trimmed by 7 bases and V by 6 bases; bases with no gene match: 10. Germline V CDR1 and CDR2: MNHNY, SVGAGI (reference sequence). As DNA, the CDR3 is TGTGCCAGCAGCCCTGGGACAGGACGGTTTGAAGCTTTCTTT. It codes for CASSPGTGRFEAFF.

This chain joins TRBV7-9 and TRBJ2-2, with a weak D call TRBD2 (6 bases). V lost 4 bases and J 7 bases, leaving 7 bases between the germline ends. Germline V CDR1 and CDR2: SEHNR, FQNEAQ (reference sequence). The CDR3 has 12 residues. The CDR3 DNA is TGTGCCAGCAGCTGGGGAGGCGGGGAGCTGTTTTTT. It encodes CASSWGGGELFF.

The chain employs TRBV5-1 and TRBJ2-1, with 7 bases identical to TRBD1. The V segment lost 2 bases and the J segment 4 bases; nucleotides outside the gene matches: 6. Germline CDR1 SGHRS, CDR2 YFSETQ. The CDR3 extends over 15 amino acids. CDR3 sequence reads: CASSFPGQPYNEQFF. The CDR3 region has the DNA TGCGCCAGCAGCTTTCCGGGACAGCCTTACAATGAGCAGTTCTTC.

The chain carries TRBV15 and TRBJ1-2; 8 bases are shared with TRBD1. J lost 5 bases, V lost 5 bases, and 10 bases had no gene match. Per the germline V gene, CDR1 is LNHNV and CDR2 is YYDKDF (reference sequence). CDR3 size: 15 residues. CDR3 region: CATSPRTGQRYGYTF. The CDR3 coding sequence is TGTGCCACCAGCCCAAGGACAGGGCAAAGGTATGGCTACACCTTC.